This section outlines one TCR beta chain sequence together with its context. Its antigen is unknown. This entry belongs to a study of T cell responses to AZD1222 COVID-19 vaccine. Deletions cut 5 bases from V and 9 bases from J, with 22 bases between. CDR1 and CDR2 (germline): MDHEN, SYDVKM. This CDR3 has 15 amino acids. The protocol was immunoSEQ multiplex PCR, while the TCRdb copy is restricted to in-frame clones and leaves out a portion. This sample has 150,000 to 200,000 clones, with about nine tenths found just once. General study points: After the peak T cell response, and only then, were repertoires sampled. Baseline seropositives among AZD1222 recipients totaled only five to seven. Vaccine-related CD4 TCRs covered spike, predominating at 160-218 and 743-854.

This chain connects TRBV28 to TRBJ2-5; D is ambiguous. The material was peripheral blood, obtained on day 0 of AZD1222 vaccination. The clonotype originates from an adult in good health. The CDR3 nucleotides read TGTGCCAGCAGTACCACTCGACACGTCCCAAGGGCCCAGTACTTC. This sequence encodes CASSTTRHVPRAQYF.